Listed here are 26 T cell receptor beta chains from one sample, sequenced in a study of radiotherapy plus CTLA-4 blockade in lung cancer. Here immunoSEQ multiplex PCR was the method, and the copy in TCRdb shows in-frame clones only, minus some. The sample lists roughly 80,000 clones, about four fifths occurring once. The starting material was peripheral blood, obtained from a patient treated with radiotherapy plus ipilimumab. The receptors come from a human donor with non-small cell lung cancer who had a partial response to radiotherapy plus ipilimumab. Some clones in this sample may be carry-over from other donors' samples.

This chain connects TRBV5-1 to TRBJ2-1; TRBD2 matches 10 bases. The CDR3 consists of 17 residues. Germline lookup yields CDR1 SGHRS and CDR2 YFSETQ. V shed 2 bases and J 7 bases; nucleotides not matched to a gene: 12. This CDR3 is CASSLYSSGSAGNEQFF. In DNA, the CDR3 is TGCGCCAGCAGCTTATATTCTAGCGGGAGCGCCGGAAATGAGCAGTTCTTC.

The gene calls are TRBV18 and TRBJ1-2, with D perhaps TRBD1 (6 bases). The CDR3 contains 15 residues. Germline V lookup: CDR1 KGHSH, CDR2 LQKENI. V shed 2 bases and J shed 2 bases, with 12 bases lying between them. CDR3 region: CASSPYPQGNYGYTF. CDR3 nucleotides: TGTGCCAGCTCACCATATCCACAGGGAAACTATGGCTACACCTTC.

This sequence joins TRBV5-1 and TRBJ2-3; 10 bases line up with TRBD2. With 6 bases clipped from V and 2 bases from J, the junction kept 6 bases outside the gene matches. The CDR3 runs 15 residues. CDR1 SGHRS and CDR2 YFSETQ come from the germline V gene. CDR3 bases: TGCGCCAGCACCGACCTAGCGGGGGTCACAGATACGCAGTATTTT. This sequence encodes CASTDLAGVTDTQYF.

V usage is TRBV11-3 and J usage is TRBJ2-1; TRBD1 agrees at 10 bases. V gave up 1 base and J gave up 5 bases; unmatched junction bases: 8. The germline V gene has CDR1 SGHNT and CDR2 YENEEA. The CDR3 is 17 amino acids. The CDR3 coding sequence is TGTGCCAGCAGCTTAGGCCTGACAGGGGGCGCGCACAATGAGCAGTTCTTC. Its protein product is CASSLGLTGGAHNEQFF.

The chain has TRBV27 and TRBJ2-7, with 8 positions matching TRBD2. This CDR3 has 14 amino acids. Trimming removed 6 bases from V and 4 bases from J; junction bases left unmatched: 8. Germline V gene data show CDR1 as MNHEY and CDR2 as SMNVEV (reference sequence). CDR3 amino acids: CASRKLADFYEQYF. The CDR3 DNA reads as TGTGCCAGCAGAAAACTAGCGGACTTTTACGAGCAGTACTTC.

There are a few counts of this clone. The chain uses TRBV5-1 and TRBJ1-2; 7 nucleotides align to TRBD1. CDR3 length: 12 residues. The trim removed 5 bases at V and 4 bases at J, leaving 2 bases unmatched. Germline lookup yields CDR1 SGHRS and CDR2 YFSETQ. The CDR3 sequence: CASRGTAYGYTF. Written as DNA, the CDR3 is TGCGCCAGCAGGGGGACAGCCTATGGCTACACCTTC.

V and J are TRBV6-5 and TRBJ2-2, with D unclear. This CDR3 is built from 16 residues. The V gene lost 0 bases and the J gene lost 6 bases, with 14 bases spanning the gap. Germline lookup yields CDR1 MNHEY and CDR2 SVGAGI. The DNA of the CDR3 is TGTGCCAGCAGTTACTCCGCCCGTTCGGTTGCCGGGGAGCTGTTTTTT. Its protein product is CASSYSARSVAGELFF.

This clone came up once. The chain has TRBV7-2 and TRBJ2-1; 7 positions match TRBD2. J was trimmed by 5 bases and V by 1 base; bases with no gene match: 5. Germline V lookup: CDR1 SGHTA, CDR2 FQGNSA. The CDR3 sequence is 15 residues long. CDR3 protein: CASSLGLAYDNEQFF. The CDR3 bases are TGTGCCAGCAGCTTAGGACTAGCCTACGACAATGAGCAGTTCTTC.

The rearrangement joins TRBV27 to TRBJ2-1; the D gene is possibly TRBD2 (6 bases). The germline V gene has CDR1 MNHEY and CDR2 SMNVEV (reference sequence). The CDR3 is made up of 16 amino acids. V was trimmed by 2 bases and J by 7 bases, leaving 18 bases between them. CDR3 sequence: CASSLVGLLEGNEQFF. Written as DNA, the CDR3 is TGTGCCAGCAGTTTAGTGGGACTCCTAGAGGGGAATGAGCAGTTCTTC.

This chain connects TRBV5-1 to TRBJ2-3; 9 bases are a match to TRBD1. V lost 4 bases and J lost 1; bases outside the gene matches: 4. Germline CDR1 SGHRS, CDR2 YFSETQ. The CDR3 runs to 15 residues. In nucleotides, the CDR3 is TGCGCCAGCAGCCAACAGGGGGCGCGCACAGATACGCAGTATTTT. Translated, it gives CASSQQGARTDTQYF. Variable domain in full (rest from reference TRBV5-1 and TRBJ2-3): KAGVTQTPRYLIKTRGQQVTLSCSPISGHRSVSWYQQTPGQGLQFLFEYFSETQRNKGNFPGRFSGRQFSNSRSEMNVSTLELGDSALYLCASSQQGARTDTQYFGPGTRLTVL.

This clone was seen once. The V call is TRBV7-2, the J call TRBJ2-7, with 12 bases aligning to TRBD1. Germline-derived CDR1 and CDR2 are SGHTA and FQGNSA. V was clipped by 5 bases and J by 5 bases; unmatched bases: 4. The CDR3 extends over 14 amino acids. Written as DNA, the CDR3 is TGTGCCAGCAGCCCGGGACAGGGGGCGGACGAGCAGTACTTC. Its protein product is CASSPGQGADEQYF.

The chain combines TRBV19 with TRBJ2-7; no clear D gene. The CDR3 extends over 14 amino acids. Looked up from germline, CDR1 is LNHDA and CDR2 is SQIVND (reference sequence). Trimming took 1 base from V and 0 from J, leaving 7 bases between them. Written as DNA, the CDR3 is TGTGCCAGTAGTATAGGCGGCTTCTCCTACGAGCAGTACTTC. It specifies CASSIGGFSYEQYF.

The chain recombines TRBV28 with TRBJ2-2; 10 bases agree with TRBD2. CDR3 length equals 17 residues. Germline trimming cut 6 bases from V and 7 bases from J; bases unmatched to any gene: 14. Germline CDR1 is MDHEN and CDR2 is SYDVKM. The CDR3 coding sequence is TGTGCCAGCAGAACTATTCTAGCGGGGGCCGTTGGCGGGGAGCTGTTTTTT. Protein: CASRTILAGAVGGELFF.

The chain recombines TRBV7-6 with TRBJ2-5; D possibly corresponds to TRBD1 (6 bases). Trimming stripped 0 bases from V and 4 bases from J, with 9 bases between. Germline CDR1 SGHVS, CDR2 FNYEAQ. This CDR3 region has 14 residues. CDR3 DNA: TGTGCCAGCAGCTTAGCGGCCAGGGGAGAGACCCAGTACTTC. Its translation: CASSLAARGETQYF.

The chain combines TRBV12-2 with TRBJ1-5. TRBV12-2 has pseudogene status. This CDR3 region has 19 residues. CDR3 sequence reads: CASPYGGTDIYRDNQPQHF. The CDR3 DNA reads TGTGCAAGTCCCTATGGCGGGACGGACATTTATAGGGACAATCAGCCCCAGCATTTT.

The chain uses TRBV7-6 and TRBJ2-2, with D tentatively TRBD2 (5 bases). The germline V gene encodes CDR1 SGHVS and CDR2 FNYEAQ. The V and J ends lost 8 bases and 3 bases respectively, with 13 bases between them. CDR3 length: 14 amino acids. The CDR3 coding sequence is TGTGCCAGCTTAGCGACATCCCACACCGGGGAGCTGTTTTTT. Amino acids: CASLATSHTGELFF.

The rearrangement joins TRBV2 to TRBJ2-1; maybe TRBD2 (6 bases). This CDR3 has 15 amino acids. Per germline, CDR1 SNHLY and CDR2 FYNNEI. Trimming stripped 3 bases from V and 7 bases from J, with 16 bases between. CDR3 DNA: TGTGCCAGCAGTGAGAGCGGTCTGGAGGGGAATGAGCAGTTCTTC. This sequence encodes CASSESGLEGNEQFF.

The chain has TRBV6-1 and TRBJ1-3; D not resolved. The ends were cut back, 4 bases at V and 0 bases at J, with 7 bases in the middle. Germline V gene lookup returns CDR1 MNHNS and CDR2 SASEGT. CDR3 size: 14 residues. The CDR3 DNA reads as TGTGCCAGCAGTGGGCACCTCTCTGGAAACACCATATATTTT. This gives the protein CASSGHLSGNTIYF.

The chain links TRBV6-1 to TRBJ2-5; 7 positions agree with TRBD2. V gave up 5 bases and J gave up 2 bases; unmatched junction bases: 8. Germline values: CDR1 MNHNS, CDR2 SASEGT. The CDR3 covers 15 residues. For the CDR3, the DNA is TGTGCCAGCAGTAGAACAGCGGGATATCAAGAGACCCAGTACTTC. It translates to CASSRTAGYQETQYF.

CDR3 sequence reads: CASSSRDRVFGAGAVGELFF. CDR3 nucleotide sequence: TGTGCCAGTAGTAGCCGGGACAGGGTTTTTGGCGCGGGAGCGGTCGGGGAGCTGTTTTTT. The chain links TRBV19 to TRBJ2-2; 9 bases match TRBD1. CDR3 length: 20 residues. V trimming: 4 bases; J trimming: 7 bases; junction bases outside the gene matches: 22. The germline V gene has CDR1 LNHDA and CDR2 SQIVND (reference sequence).

CDR3 in DNA: TGTGCCAGTAGACAGGCCCCCGGGGAGCTGTTTTTT. It yields the protein CASRQAPGELFF. The chain joins TRBV19 to TRBJ2-2, with D possibly matching TRBD1 (5 bases). V gave up 6 bases and J gave up 6 bases, with 8 bases separating them. This CDR3 contains 12 residues. Germline assignment: CDR1 LNHDA and CDR2 SQIVND (reference sequence).

The CDR3 DNA reads as TGTGCCAGCAGTGTGAGAGTTGGCGGTGAAAAACTGTTTTTT. Translating gives CASSVRVGGEKLFF. The chain employs TRBV2 and TRBJ1-4; D is ambiguous. Germline loops: CDR1 SNHLY, CDR2 FYNNEI. The CDR3 extends over 14 amino acids. The V end lost 4 bases, the J end lost 7 bases, and 13 bases lay between the germline ends.

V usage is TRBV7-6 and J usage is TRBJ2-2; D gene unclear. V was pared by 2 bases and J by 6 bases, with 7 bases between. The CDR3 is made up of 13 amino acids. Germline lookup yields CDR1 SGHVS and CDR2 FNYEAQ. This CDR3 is CASSLRSAGELFF. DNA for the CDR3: TGTGCCAGCAGCTTACGGTCGGCCGGGGAGCTGTTTTTT.

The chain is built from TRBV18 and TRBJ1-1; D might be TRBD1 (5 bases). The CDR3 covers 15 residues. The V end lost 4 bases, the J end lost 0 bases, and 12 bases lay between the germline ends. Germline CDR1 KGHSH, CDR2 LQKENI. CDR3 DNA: TGTGCCAGCTCACTCCTGGGGGGGGTGAACACTGAAGCTTTCTTT. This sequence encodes CASSLLGGVNTEAFF.

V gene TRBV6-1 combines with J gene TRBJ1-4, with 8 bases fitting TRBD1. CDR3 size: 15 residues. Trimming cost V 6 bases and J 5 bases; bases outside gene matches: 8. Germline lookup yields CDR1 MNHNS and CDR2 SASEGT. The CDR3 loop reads CASSPNRGGNEKLFF. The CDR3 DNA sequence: TGTGCCAGCAGCCCAAACAGGGGGGGGAATGAAAAACTGTTTTTT.

The CDR3 sequence is CASGLGQGAYNEQFF. DNA for the CDR3: TGTGCTAGTGGTTTGGGACAGGGAGCATACAATGAGCAGTTCTTC. This chain uses TRBV12-5 with TRBJ2-1; 7 nucleotides agree with TRBD1. With 1 base clipped from V and 4 bases from J, the junction kept 4 bases outside the gene matches. Germline V CDR1 and CDR2: LGHNT, FRNRAP. This CDR3 spans 15 amino acids.